This entry is about one T cell receptor (beta chain). These data belong to a study of technical replicates of blood from several donors. The CDR3 runs to 18 residues. Germline V gene data show CDR1 as LNHNV and CDR2 as YYDKDF (reference sequence). The V gene end was trimmed by 0 bases and the J gene end by 3 bases; junction bases not matched to a gene: 11. The table came from immunoSEQ multiplex PCR; TCRdb's copy has only in-frame clones and leaves some out. Of tens of thousands of clones listed, approximately 94% were seen once; the top ten hold roughly 0.25%. This TCR was recovered from a human donor in good health. This rearrangement joins TRBV15 to TRBJ2-1, with 7 bases identical to TRBD1. Sequenced: T cells isolated from PBMCs. CDR3 DNA sequence: TGTGCCACCAGCAGAGATGACCTTGCCAGGGGGTTCTACAATGAGCAGTTCTTC. Translated, it gives CATSRDDLARGFYNEQFF.